The 24 T cell receptor beta chains below were found in one sample sequenced in a study of post-analysis software for immune sequencing data. Their antigen targets remain unknown. cDNA libraries of TCR beta carried unique molecular identifiers. TCRdb called the PCR reads again in MiXCR, with one record for every CDR3 protein. The sample has roughly 800,000 distinct CDR3 sequences, roughly 58% seen once. Study outcomes and limitations: Higher frequency in patients than in controls was seen for five TRBV segments, with TRBV5-6, TRBV5-1 and TRBV20-1 among them.

Material for sequencing was blood. The receptor set was obtained from a girl aged 10-17 years with multiple sclerosis.

This clonotype appeared a few times. The V call is TRBV9, the J call TRBJ2-7, with TRBD2 identical over 9 bases. J was trimmed by 3 bases and V by 0 bases; bases with no gene match: 7. This CDR3 region has 16 residues. Germline V lookup: CDR1 SGDLS, CDR2 YYNGEE. The CDR3 reads CASSVEGTSFYYEQYF. The CDR3 coding sequence is TGTGCCAGCAGCGTAGAGGGGACTAGCTTTTACTACGAGCAGTACTTC.

This chain uses TRBV10-1 with TRBJ2-1; TRBD2 matches at 12 bases. Trimming took 1 base from V and 7 from J; bases not matched to a gene: 8. The CDR3 is made up of 17 amino acids. Per germline, CDR1 WNHNN and CDR2 SYGVQD (reference sequence). The CDR3 is CASSEFQTSGRSNEQFF. The CDR3 DNA reads as TGCGCCAGCAGTGAGTTTCAAACTAGCGGGAGGTCTAATGAGCAGTTCTTC.

In its sample, this clonotype was seen once. This chain uses TRBV7-9 with TRBJ2-7; 10 bases are a match to TRBD2. J was trimmed by 3 bases and V by 3 bases; bases with no gene match: 8. CDR3 length: 16 amino acids. CDR1 and CDR2 from the germline V gene are SEHNR and FQNEAQ (reference sequence). The CDR3 region has the DNA TGTGCCAGCAGCTTGGCTAGCGGGAGAGCGTTCTACGAGCAGTACTTC. Translated: CASSLASGRAFYEQYF.

The CDR3 reads CASSRNAGLAGGNEQFF. CDR3 sequence (DNA): TGTGCCAGCAGCCGAAATGCGGGACTAGCGGGGGGCAATGAGCAGTTCTTC. The chain couples TRBV7-6 to TRBJ2-1; the match to TRBD2 covers 15 bases. Germline assignment: CDR1 SGHVS and CDR2 FNYEAQ. J gave up 6 bases and V 5 bases, and 8 bases lay outside the gene matches. The CDR3 runs to 17 residues.

This clonotype was recorded only once. The V call is TRBV29-1, the J call TRBJ1-1; unclear D gene. This CDR3 contains 11 residues. The V gene lost 3 bases and the J gene lost 7 bases, with 9 bases spanning the gap. Germline-derived CDR1 and CDR2 are SQVTM and ANQGSEA. CDR3 DNA: TGCAGCGTTGACCGTTGCGATGAAGCTTTCTTT. Its translation: CSVDRCDEAFF.

V and J are TRBV5-1 and TRBJ2-5; maybe TRBD1 (7 bases). Per germline, CDR1 SGHRS and CDR2 YFSETQ. The CDR3 runs 19 residues. With 2 bases removed from V and 11 bases from J, the gap between germline ends came to 34 bases. The CDR3 DNA sequence: TGCGCCAGCAGCTTTTTGGAACAGGGGAGGCGGCTCCAACCTCGGGAGCAGTACTTC. Amino acid sequence: CASSFLEQGRRLQPREQYF.

The chain links TRBV12-3 or TRBV12-4 to TRBJ2-1; 12 positions agree with TRBD1. This CDR3 comprises 16 residues. V lost 5 bases and J lost 7; bases outside the gene matches: 9. CDR3 residues: CASSPGDRGLGNEQFF. The CDR3, as DNA: TGTGCCAGCAGTCCGGGGGACAGGGGGCTCGGGAATGAGCAGTTCTTC.

The rearrangement links TRBV10-3 to TRBJ1-2; weak D call: TRBD1 (6 bases). The length of the CDR3 is 13 residues. Germline-derived CDR1 and CDR2 are ENHRY and SYGVKD. V lost 5 bases and J lost 0, with 7 bases in between. The CDR3 DNA reads as TGTGCCATCAGTAGACAGGCTAACTATGGCTACACCTTC. Protein: CAISRQANYGYTF.

The gene calls are TRBV15 and TRBJ1-2; D is perhaps TRBD1 (5 bases). The CDR3 loop spans 14 amino acids. V lost 0 bases to trimming and J lost 2 bases, with 7 bases between them. Germline CDR1 reads LNHNV; CDR2 reads YYDKDF (reference sequence). For the CDR3, the DNA is TGTGCCACCAGCAGAGATCGGGGCAACTATGGCTACACCTTC. Translation: CATSRDRGNYGYTF.

This rearrangement joins TRBV20-1 to TRBJ2-7; D may correspond to TRBD1 or TRBD2 (5 bases each). Trimming left V 1 base short and J 5 bases short, with 12 bases between. The CDR3 is made up of 13 amino acids. In germline, CDR1 is DFQATT, CDR2 SNEGSKA (reference sequence). The DNA for the CDR3 is TGCAGTGCTAGAGGGGGACCTTTAGACGAGCAGTACTTC. Translated, it gives CSARGGPLDEQYF.

The chain couples TRBV2 to TRBJ2-1; TRBD2 agrees at 8 bases. CDR3 length equals 15 residues. Germline CDR1 is SNHLY and CDR2 is FYNNEI. V lost 7 bases, J lost 4 bases, and 9 bases stayed unmatched. CDR3 DNA sequence: TGTGCCAGCATGAAAAGGGCTAGCGGGTACAATGAGCAGTTCTTC. Translated: CASMKRASGYNEQFF.

This clonotype was detected many times. This chain links TRBV6-6 with TRBJ2-5; no clear D gene. Germline assignment: CDR1 MNHNY and CDR2 SVGAGI (reference sequence). The CDR3 is 11 residues long. Trimming took off 2 bases at V and 3 bases at J, with 1 base between the two ends. The CDR3 sequence is CASSYKETQYF. The CDR3 nucleotides are TGTGCCAGCAGTTACAAAGAGACCCAGTACTTC.

This clonotype was recorded a few times. The chain is built from TRBV7-9 and TRBJ2-3, with TRBD1 matching over 10 bases. This CDR3 region has 17 residues. With 0 bases clipped from V and 5 bases from J, the junction kept 8 bases outside the gene matches. Germline V gives CDR1 SEHNR, CDR2 FQNEAQ (reference sequence). CDR3 coding DNA: TGTGCCAGCAGCTTAGCCAGACCCGGGACAGGGGAAGATACGCAGTATTTT. Protein: CASSLARPGTGEDTQYF.

CDR3 in amino acids: CASSTGGTIETQYF. The CDR3 DNA reads as TGTGCCAGCAGCACGGGGGGGACTATAGAGACCCAGTACTTC. This chain links TRBV7-9 with TRBJ2-5, with 8 bases fitting TRBD2. The germline CDR1 and CDR2 sequences are SEHNR and FQNEAQ (reference sequence). The CDR3 covers 14 residues. J was trimmed by 4 bases and V by 5 bases; bases with no gene match: 6. The full variable domain, in which reference TRBV7-9 and TRBJ2-5 provide the parts outside the CDR3, is DTGVSQNPRHKITKRGQNVTFRCDPISEHNRLYWYRQTLGQGPEFLTYFQNEAQLEKSRLLSDRFSAERPKGSFSTLEIQRTEQGDSAMYLCASSTGGTIETQYFGPGTRLLVL.

This clonotype occurred a few times. The genes are TRBV5-1 and TRBJ2-7, with 12 bases fitting TRBD2. Germline CDR1 and CDR2: SGHRS and YFSETQ. The CDR3 totals 16 residues. V was pared by 2 bases and J by 0 bases, with 3 bases of the junction left unmatched. CDR3 DNA sequence: TGCGCCAGCAGCTTACGGACTAGCGGGAACTCCTACGAGCAGTACTTC. It encodes CASSLRTSGNSYEQYF.

The CDR3 DNA reads as TGTGCCAGCAGCCCAGGACCCCCAGGCAGGACAAACAATGAGCAGTTCTTC. Translated: CASSPGPPGRTNNEQFF. The chain carries TRBV4-2 and TRBJ2-1, with TRBD1 as a possible D gene (5 bases). CDR1 and CDR2 (germline): LGHNA, YNFKEQ. Trimming shortened V by 4 bases and J by 5 bases, and 21 bases separated the two germline ends. The CDR3 runs 17 residues.

The count of this clonotype is one. The V call is TRBV5-1, the J call TRBJ2-3, with D perhaps TRBD2 (5 bases). Germline-derived CDR1 and CDR2 are SGHRS and YFSETQ. V dropped 7 bases and J dropped 0 bases, with 21 bases sitting between them. The CDR3 has 17 amino acids. CDR3 sequence: CASAPGIRSASTDTQYF. DNA for the CDR3: TGCGCCAGCGCACCGGGGATCAGGAGTGCTAGCACAGATACGCAGTATTTT.

The chain is built from TRBV20-1 and TRBJ2-7, with D perhaps matching TRBD1 (6 bases). The DNA end is a closer match to TRBJ2-5, so the J assignment may be wrong. The CDR3 consists of 15 residues. Germline CDR1 is DFQATT and CDR2 is SNEGSKA (reference sequence). CDR3 region: CSVQPGHLRWGTQYF. The CDR3, as DNA: TGCAGTGTTCAACCGGGACACCTACGTTGGGGGACCCAGTACTTC.

The chain links TRBV4-2 to TRBJ2-3, with 11 bases identical to TRBD2. CDR3 length equals 16 residues. The germline CDR1 and CDR2 sequences are LGHNA and YNFKEQ. After removal of 0 bases from V and 4 bases from J, the junction contained 3 bases not matched to a gene. The CDR3 region is CASSQDGLAGADTQYF. As DNA, the CDR3 is TGTGCCAGCAGCCAAGATGGACTAGCGGGCGCAGATACGCAGTATTTT.

This clonotype was seen once. This chain joins TRBV7-8 and TRBJ2-7; D is ambiguous. CDR3 size: 15 residues. Germline CDR1 reads SGHVS; CDR2 reads FQNEAQ. The V and J ends lost 5 bases and 0 bases respectively, with 14 bases between them. This chain's CDR3 is CASSIEISLSYEQYF. CDR3 in DNA: TGTGCCAGCAGCATCGAGATTTCCCTCTCCTACGAGCAGTACTTC.

The gene calls are TRBV7-8 and TRBJ1-6; a weak D match, TRBD1 (6 bases). The CDR3 spans 16 residues. V was cut by 1 base and J by 7 bases, with 14 bases left in between. Per the germline V gene, CDR1 is SGHVS and CDR2 is FQNEAQ. This chain's CDR3 is CASSLGQDLRNSPLHF. The DNA for the CDR3 is TGTGCCAGCAGCTTAGGACAGGACCTTCGGAATTCACCCCTCCACTTT.

The chain combines TRBV12-3 or TRBV12-4 with TRBJ2-1; 11 bases line up with TRBD2. V shed 6 bases and J 2 bases; nucleotides not matched to a gene: 6. The CDR3 spans 16 residues. The CDR3 DNA follows: TGTGCCAGCAGGCTTAGCGGGGGGGCCGCCTACAATGAGCAGTTCTTC. Translating gives CASRLSGGAAYNEQFF.

The rearrangement uses TRBV20-1 and TRBJ1-5, with 8 positions matching TRBD1. Germline V gene lookup returns CDR1 DFQATT and CDR2 SNEGSKA (reference sequence). Germline trimming cut 3 bases from V and 7 bases from J; bases unmatched to any gene: 14. The length of the CDR3 is 16 residues. Here the CDR3 DNA reads TGCAGTGCTAGCCCCGGGACAGGCCTCATGGGGCAGCCCCAGCATTTT. Translation gives CSASPGTGLMGQPQHF.

This CDR3 is CAARVAGTDTQYF. CDR3 nucleotides: TGTGCCGCCCGCGTGGCGGGCACAGATACGCAGTATTTT. This rearrangement joins TRBV10-3 to TRBJ2-3; D remains unclear. Deletions cut 11 bases from V and 1 base from J, with 13 bases between. This CDR3 is 13 amino acids long. Looked up from germline, CDR1 is ENHRY and CDR2 is SYGVKD.